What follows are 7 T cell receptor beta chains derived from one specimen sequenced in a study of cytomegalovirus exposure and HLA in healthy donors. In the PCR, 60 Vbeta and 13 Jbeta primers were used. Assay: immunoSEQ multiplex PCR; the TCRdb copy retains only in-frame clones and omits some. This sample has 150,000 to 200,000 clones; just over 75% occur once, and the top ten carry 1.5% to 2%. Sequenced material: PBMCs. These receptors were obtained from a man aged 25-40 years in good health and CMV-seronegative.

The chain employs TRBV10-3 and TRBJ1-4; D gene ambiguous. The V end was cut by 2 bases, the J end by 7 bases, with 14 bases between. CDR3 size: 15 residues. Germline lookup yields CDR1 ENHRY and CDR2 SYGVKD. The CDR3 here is CAISETGRAGEKLFF. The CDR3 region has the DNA TGTGCCATCAGTGAGACCGGACGGGCGGGTGAAAAACTGTTTTTT.

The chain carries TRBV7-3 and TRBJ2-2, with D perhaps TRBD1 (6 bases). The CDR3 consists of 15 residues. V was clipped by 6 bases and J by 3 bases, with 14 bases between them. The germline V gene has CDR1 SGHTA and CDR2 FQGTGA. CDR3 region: CASSRGSRYTGELFF. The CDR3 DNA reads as TGTGCCAGCAGTAGGGGGTCTAGGTACACCGGGGAGCTGTTTTTT.

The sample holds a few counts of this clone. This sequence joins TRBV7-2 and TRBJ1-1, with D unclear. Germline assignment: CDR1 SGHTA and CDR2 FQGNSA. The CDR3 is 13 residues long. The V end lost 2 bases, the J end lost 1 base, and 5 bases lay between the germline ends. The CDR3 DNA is TGTGCCAGCAGCTTACGGGGGAACACTGAAGCTTTCTTT. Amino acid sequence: CASSLRGNTEAFF.

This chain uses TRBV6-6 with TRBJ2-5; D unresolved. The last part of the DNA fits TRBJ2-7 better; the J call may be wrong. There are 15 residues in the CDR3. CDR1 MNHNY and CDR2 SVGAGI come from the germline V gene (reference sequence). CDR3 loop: CASSSVQLASYEQYF. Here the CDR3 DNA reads TGTGCCAGCAGCTCCGTCCAGTTAGCCTCCTACGAGCAGTACTTC.

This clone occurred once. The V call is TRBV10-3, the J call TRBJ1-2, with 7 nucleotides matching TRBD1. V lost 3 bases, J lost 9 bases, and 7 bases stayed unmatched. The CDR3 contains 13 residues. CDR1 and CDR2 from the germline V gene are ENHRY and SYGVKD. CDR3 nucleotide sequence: TGTGCCATCAGTGAAAAACAGGGGCTAAGCTACACCTTC. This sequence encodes CAISEKQGLSYTF.

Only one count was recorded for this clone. The CDR3 DNA sequence: TGTGCCAGCAGTTCCGAGACAGGGGAAGAGACCCAGTACTTC. Protein: CASSSETGEETQYF. The chain joins TRBV2 to TRBJ2-5, with TRBD1 matching over 8 bases. CDR1 is SNHLY, CDR2 FYNNEI, per germline. V trimming: 5 bases; J trimming: 3 bases; junction bases outside the gene matches: 5. The CDR3 runs 14 residues.

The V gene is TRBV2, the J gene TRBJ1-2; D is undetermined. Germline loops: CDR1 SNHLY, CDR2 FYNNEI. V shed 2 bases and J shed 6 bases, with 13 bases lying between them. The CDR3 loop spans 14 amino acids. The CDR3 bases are TGTGCCAGCAGTGAAACAGCAGCTTCTGATGGCTACACCTTC. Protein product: CASSETAASDGYTF.